These 2 T cell receptor beta chains originate from one sample sequenced in a study of blood T cells in healthy people across ages. With a J-beta primer mix and a sample-barcoded 5' primer, a second PCR ran about 7 to 11 cycles. Using its own MiXCR run on the 5' RACE reads, TCRdb lists one record per CDR3 protein. Of around 820,000 distinct CDR3 sequences listed, roughly 25% are singletons. These records were also assigned to another study, of T cells of mothers and their children.

Sample: blood. These receptors all come from a boy aged 5-17 years in good health.

The CDR3 protein is CASSYGRVETQYF. In nucleotides, the CDR3 is TGCGCCAGCAGCTACGGTCGGGTAGAGACCCAGTACTTC. The gene calls are TRBV4-1 and TRBJ2-5; no reliable D call. The V gene lost 5 bases and the J gene lost 4 bases, with 11 bases spanning the gap. This CDR3 contains 13 residues. CDR1 is MGHRA and CDR2 is YSYEKL in the germline V gene.

This clonotype was recorded a few times. The gene calls are TRBV9 and TRBJ2-3; D might be TRBD2 (6 bases). V lost 4 bases to trimming and J lost 1 base, with 13 bases between them. Germline CDR1 SGDLS, CDR2 YYNGEE. The CDR3 covers 15 residues. CDR3: CASSIFPGGTDTQYF. DNA for the CDR3: TGTGCCAGCAGCATCTTTCCGGGGGGCACAGATACGCAGTATTTT.